These 5 T cell receptor beta chains came from one sample sequenced in a study of blood T cell repertoires in COVID-19. Repertoires were generated with immunoSEQ multiplex PCR, while TCRdb's copy carries only in-frame clones and drops some. The profile shows roughly 20,000 clones, 60% to 85% of them singletons. Sequenced: peripheral blood. The receptors originated from a man aged 80 or over with acute or convalescent COVID-19.

This clone was seen a few times. The chain is built from TRBV11-2 and TRBJ2-7; 7 nucleotides agree with TRBD2. V shed 2 bases, J shed 4 bases, and the junction held 5 bases outside the gene matches. The CDR3 contains 14 residues. The germline V gene encodes CDR1 SGHAT and CDR2 FQNNGV. The CDR3 region is CASSLLGGRYEQYV. The DNA of the CDR3 is TGTGCCAGCAGCTTACTAGGCGGGAGATACGAGCAGTACGTC.

The chain joins TRBV28 to TRBJ2-1; no firm D call. The germline V and J ends were trimmed by 3 bases and 7 bases, with 4 bases remaining between them. This CDR3 region has 11 residues. Germline V gene data show CDR1 as MDHEN and CDR2 as SYDVKM. The DNA of the CDR3 is TGTGCCAGCAGTTTCTTAAATGAGCAGTTCTTC. Translated: CASSFLNEQFF.

V and J are TRBV5-1 and TRBJ2-7; weak D call: TRBD2 (5 bases). Germline lookup yields CDR1 SGHRS and CDR2 YFSETQ. This CDR3 comprises 16 residues. V was trimmed by 4 bases and J by 6 bases, leaving 23 bases between them. Here the CDR3 DNA reads TGCGCCAGCAGCCCGGGTGCGGGCGCCAAACCGGGCGAGCAGTACTTC. It specifies CASSPGAGAKPGEQYF.

The chain is built from TRBV13 and TRBJ1-6, with D possibly TRBD1 on 5 matching bases. The CDR3 has 16 amino acids. The germline CDR1 and CDR2 sequences are PRHDT and FYEKMQ (reference sequence). V was pared by 5 bases and J by 5 bases, with 16 bases between. The CDR3 reads CASSTTGQGNNSPLHF. In DNA, the CDR3 is TGTGCCAGCAGCACGACTGGTCAGGGAAATAATTCACCCCTCCACTTT.

This clone was observed at least ten times. This chain joins TRBV12-3 or TRBV12-4 and TRBJ2-7; D is unclear. The CDR3 has 13 residues. Trimming pared 8 bases from V and 3 bases from J, leaving 14 bases between. CDR3 sequence reads: CASPYSPIYEQYV. The CDR3, as DNA: TGTGCCAGCCCTTACTCCCCGATCTACGAGCAGTACGTC.